This T cell receptor beta chain stems from a study of blood T cell repertoires in COVID-19. Method: immunoSEQ multiplex PCR; TCRdb's copy keeps in-frame clones and lacks some. In the table there are some 250,000 clones, around 90% of which are singletons. The V gene end was trimmed by 5 bases and the J gene end by 4 bases; junction bases not matched to a gene: 7. The CDR3 contains 15 residues. Germline CDR1 and CDR2: MNHEY and SMNVEV (reference sequence). This chain links TRBV27 with TRBJ1-2, with TRBD1 matching over 10 bases. Specimen: peripheral blood. The receptor's source is a man aged 60-69 years who had recovered from COVID-19. The CDR3 sequence: CASSNRDRGFYGYTF. CDR3 DNA sequence: TGTGCCAGCAGTAATAGGGACAGGGGATTCTATGGCTACACCTTC.